This T cell receptor beta chain was profiled in a study of regulatory T cells in long-lasting Graves disease. Study overall: Newly diagnosed Graves' patients had taken antithyroid drugs under 3 months.

The sample holds many counts of this clonotype. The CDR3 covers 13 residues. CDR1 is SGDLS, CDR2 YYNGEE, per germline. Trimming shortened V by 5 bases and J by 1 base, and 10 bases separated the two germline ends. Arm-PCR of CDR3 regions and iRepertoire HTBI primers were the basis on which TCR beta libraries were built. TCRdb re-analysed the multiplex PCR reads in MiXCR, keeping a single row per CDR3 protein. The data show just over 600,000 distinct CDR3 sequences, 16% seen once. The time point was: newly diagnosed GD, antithyroid drugs for less than 3 months. Generation of the TCR library employed RNA extracted from PBMCs. An endocrinology department located in Xi'an, China, was where the patients came from. The data also belong to a second study, concerning T cells in Graves' hyperthyroidism and ophthalmopathy. That paper adds: Using the HTBI primer set, a first-round RT-PCR was run on the TCR CDR3.

This sequence originates from a woman aged 25 to 39 with Graves disease. The chain carries TRBV9 and TRBJ2-7; D is perhaps TRBD1 (5 bases). The source was peripheral blood mononuclear cells (PBMCs), collected at new diagnosis, from a patient treated with antithyroid drugs. The CDR3 loop is CASSPDRSYEQYF. The DNA for the CDR3 is TGTGCCAGCAGTCCCGACAGATCCTACGAGCAGTACTTC.